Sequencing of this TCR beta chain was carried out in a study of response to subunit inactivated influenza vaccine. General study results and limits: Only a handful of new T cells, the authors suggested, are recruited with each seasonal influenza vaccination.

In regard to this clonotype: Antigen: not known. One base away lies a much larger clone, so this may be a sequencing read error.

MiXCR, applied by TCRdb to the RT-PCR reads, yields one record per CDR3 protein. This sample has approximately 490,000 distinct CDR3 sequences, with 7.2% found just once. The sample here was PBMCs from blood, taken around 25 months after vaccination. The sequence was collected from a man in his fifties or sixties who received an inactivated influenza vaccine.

The CDR3 spells CSVRRSGANVLTF. CDR3 nucleotides: TGCAGTGTTAGACGCTCTGGGGCCAACGTCCTGACTTTC. The gene calls are TRBV20-1 and TRBJ2-6, with D unresolved. This CDR3 is 13 amino acids long. Looked up from germline, CDR1 is DFQATT and CDR2 is SNEGSKA (reference sequence).